The T cell receptor beta chain under discussion was sequenced for a study of blood T cell dynamics during melanoma immunotherapy. The time point is: pre-treatment baseline. Sampling occurred pretreatment (T0) and at week 3 (W3), after cycle one of checkpoint blockade. Every bulk PBMC sample received the same 350 ng of DNA. Sequencing used immunoSEQ multiplex PCR; TCRdb keeps in-frame clones, though not all of them. The sample carries 6,000 to 8,000 clones, 84% recorded once. This clone was detected only once. The CDR3 has 14 residues. The V gene's germline CDR1 is SGHTA and CDR2 FQGNSA. V was clipped by 5 bases and J by 2 bases, with 13 bases between them.

The sample in question was blood, obtained from a patient treated with checkpoint blockade. This receptor was taken from a human donor with melanoma. The chain is built from TRBV7-2 and TRBJ2-7; TRBD2 might be the D (5 bases). CDR3 region: CASSSAGQTYEQYF. The CDR3 DNA is TGTGCCAGCAGCAGTGCGGGCCAAACCTACGAGCAGTACTTC.